This T cell receptor (beta chain) was sequenced during a study of T cell responses to AZD1222 COVID-19 vaccine. About the research overall: Second doses were pooled across both intervals (about 4 or about 12 weeks).

Study-level findings and limits: Baseline antibody screening turned up just six seropositive AZD1222 recipients. White British people made up most donors, females outnumbered males, and clonal diversity was possibly underestimated. Within unmutated variant regions lay the reported targets of nearly half of spike-specific TCRs.

Comment on this clone: The antigen remains undetermined. The same CDR3 can be traced to other DNA sequences in this sample.

The protocol was immunoSEQ multiplex PCR, while the TCRdb copy is restricted to in-frame clones and leaves out a portion. Of about 140,000 clones listed, approximately 88% are singletons. The CDR3 is made up of 11 amino acids. Germline V gives CDR1 LGHNA, CDR2 YNFKEQ. Deletions cut 2 bases from V and 2 bases from J, with 0 bases between. The sequence was obtained from an adult in good health. This chain uses TRBV4-2 with TRBJ1-1; unclear D gene. The specimen was peripheral blood, collected on day 0 of AZD1222 vaccination. The chain's CDR3 is CASSQNTEAFF. The CDR3 DNA follows: TGTGCCAGCAGCCAAAACACTGAAGCTTTCTTT.